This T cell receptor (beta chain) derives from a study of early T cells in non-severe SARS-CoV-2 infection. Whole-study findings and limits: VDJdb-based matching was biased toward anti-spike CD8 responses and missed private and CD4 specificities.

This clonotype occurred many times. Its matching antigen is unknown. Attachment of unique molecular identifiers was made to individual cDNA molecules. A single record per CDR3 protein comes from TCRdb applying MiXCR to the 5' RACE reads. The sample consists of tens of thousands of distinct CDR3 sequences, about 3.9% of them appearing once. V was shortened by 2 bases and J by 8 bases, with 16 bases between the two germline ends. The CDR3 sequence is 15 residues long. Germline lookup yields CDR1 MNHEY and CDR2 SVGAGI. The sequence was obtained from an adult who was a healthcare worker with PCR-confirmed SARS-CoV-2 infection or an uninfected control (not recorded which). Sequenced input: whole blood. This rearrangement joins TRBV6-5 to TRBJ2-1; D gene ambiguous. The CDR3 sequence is CASSYEPEYMYEQFF. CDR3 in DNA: TGTGCCAGCAGTTACGAGCCGGAGTACATGTATGAGCAGTTCTTC.